This T cell receptor (beta chain) was profiled in a study of cytomegalovirus exposure and HLA in healthy donors. General observations from the study: Highly shared variants forming one cluster were likely a sequencing artifact. Presence/absence analyses supposed approximately even sequencing depth among donors.

Germline CDR1 SGHTA, CDR2 FQGNSA. This CDR3 region has 14 residues. The V end was cut by 1 base, the J end by 2 bases, with 9 bases between. The PCR contained 60 Vbeta and 13 Jbeta primers. Profiled with immunoSEQ multiplex PCR; TCRdb holds only in-frame clones, not every one. The sample has fewer than 200,000 clones; about 68% are singletons. Regarding this clone: Its specificity is not known.

The sample comprised PBMCs. The TCR originated in a man between 18 and 29 years old in good health and CMV-seronegative. The genes are TRBV7-2 and TRBJ2-7; tentatively, D is TRBD1 (5 bases). The CDR3 nucleotides read TGTGCCAGCAGCTTAGAGGTAGGGGCCTACGAGCAGTACTTC. This gives the protein CASSLEVGAYEQYF.